Following are 2 T cell receptor beta chains from one sample sequenced in a study of technical replicates of blood from several donors. Data came from immunoSEQ multiplex PCR; TCRdb stores just in-frame clones and leaves some out. Among nearly 95,000 clones listed, 90% to 96% were seen once. Sequenced sample: T cells isolated from PBMCs. The receptors were sampled from a human donor in good health.

This chain uses TRBV5-1 with TRBJ2-5; D may be TRBD2 (6 bases). Trimming stripped 3 bases from V and 4 bases from J, with 7 bases between. The CDR3 runs 12 residues. The germline gives CDR1 SGHRS, CDR2 YFSETQ. CDR3 nucleotide sequence: TGCGCCAGCAGCTCAGCGGGAGAGACCCAGTACTTC. It specifies CASSSAGETQYF.

This chain uses TRBV25-1 with TRBJ2-2; D remains unclear. The CDR3 loop spans 16 amino acids. V was trimmed by 0 bases and J by 2 bases, leaving 10 bases between them. Germline CDR1 MGHDK, CDR2 SYGVNS. CDR3 DNA: TGTGCCAGCAGTGAATACGCCAACTCTAACACCGGGGAGCTGTTTTTT. This translates into CASSEYANSNTGELFF. Full variable domain (missing parts from reference TRBV25-1 and TRBJ2-2): EADIYQTPRYLVIGTGKKITLECSQTMGHDKMYWYQQDPGMELHLIHYSYGVNSTEKGDLSSESTVSRIRTEHFPLTLESARPSHTSQYLCASSEYANSNTGELFFGEGSRLTVL.